The present T cell receptor (beta chain) was sequenced within a study of memory CD4+ T cells and cytomegalovirus serostatus. In the original analysis: Out-of-frame sequences were removed, leaving about 2,300,000 distinct TCRbeta sequences. TCRdb's table, derived via immunoSEQ multiplex PCR, lists solely in-frame clones and lacks some. The V and J calls and clone size come from that table; D and trimming were worked out from the DNA. The sample lists approximately 44,000 clones; just over 75% were seen once. With V trimmed by 6 bases and J by 6 bases, 13 bases remained unmatched. Per the germline V gene, CDR1 is SGHTA and CDR2 is FQGTGA. The CDR3 is made up of 16 amino acids. Single viable CD3+CD4+CD8-CD45RO+ cells were sorted as the memory CD4+ T cells. Of note for this clone: Its target is unknown.

Regarding the study as a whole: Suggested: most of the CMV-linked TCR signature lies in CD4+ memory cells. Repertoires predicted CMV serostatus with median bootstrapped AUC of about 0.95.

The specimen sequenced was memory CD4+ T cells from blood. The rearrangement links TRBV7-3 to TRBJ2-3; the match to TRBD2 covers 9 bases. The TCR comes from an adult in good health and CMV-seronegative. The DNA of the CDR3 is TGTGCCAGCAGTTTAGCGGGGGCCCGTCTGGGCGATACGCAGTATTTT. This translates into CASSLAGARLGDTQYF.